This TCR beta chain was observed in a study of cytomegalovirus exposure and HLA in healthy donors. Study-wide results and limits: TCR beta sequences reportedly predicted the HLA-A and HLA-B alleles of most subjects accurately. Later, TCR association rates were found to vary by HLA locus, highest for DRB1 and lowest for HLA-C. An analysis that was carried out later associated 16,951 TCR beta sequences with HLA alleles at 0.05 false discovery rate.

About this clone itself: Its antigen is unidentified.

PCR used 60 Vbeta primers and 13 Jbeta primers. Using immunoSEQ multiplex PCR, the repertoire was profiled, and TCRdb retains in-frame clones only, with some absent. The sample records some 95,000 clones, approximately 65% being singletons. The TCR sequence derives from a man younger than 40 in good health and CMV-seronegative. The sequenced material came from PBMCs.

CDR3 sequence: CASSLYGAGELFF. CDR3 sequence (DNA): TGTGCCAGCAGTTTATATGGAGCCGGGGAGCTGTTTTTT. V gene TRBV27 combines with J gene TRBJ2-2; D gene uncertain. Germline CDR1 and CDR2: MNHEY and SMNVEV (reference sequence). This CDR3 has 13 amino acids. Trimming pared 1 base from V and 6 bases from J, leaving 6 bases between.